This T cell receptor beta chain is drawn from a study of control samples from healthy donors and cancer patients. Generated by immunoSEQ multiplex PCR, the TCRdb table keeps only in-frame clones and is missing some. Seen here are around 130,000 clones, about 93% observed once, and the top ten hold approximately 1.7%. This clone was recorded once. The sequence was obtained from a man over 45 with head and neck cancer. The sequenced material came from PBMCs.

In DNA, the CDR3 is TGTGCCAGCAGCGGCGGGACAGGGGGCATGACCTTACAGGGCTACACCTTC. Translating it yields CASSGGTGGMTLQGYTF. The chain recombines TRBV5-5 with TRBJ1-2; 12 positions agree with TRBD1. Losses at the gene ends were 4 bases for V and 8 bases for J; bases not matched to a gene: 15. CDR3 size: 17 residues. Germline V lookup: CDR1 SGHKS, CDR2 YYEKEE (reference sequence). The whole variable domain, remainder taken from reference TRBV5-5 and TRBJ1-2, is DAGVTQSPTHLIKTRGQQVTLRCSPISGHKSVSWYQQVLGQGPQFIFQYYEKEERGRGNFPDRFSARQFPNYSSELNVNALLLGDSALYLCASSGGTGGMTLQGYTFGSGTRLTVV.